This T cell receptor beta chain was obtained from a study of shared clonotypes between healthy human individuals. Germline V gives CDR1 LNHDA, CDR2 SQIVND (reference sequence). The CDR3 has 14 amino acids. V gave up 2 bases and J gave up 2 bases, with 10 bases separating them. Profiled with immunoSEQ multiplex PCR; TCRdb holds only in-frame clones, not every one. This sample has under 1,900,000 clones; about 98.5% occur once, and the top ten carry under 0.45%. The sequence was collected from a man between 25 and 39 years old in good health. The chain employs TRBV19 and TRBJ2-7, with a possible D match to TRBD1 (6 bases). The sequencing sample was made of naive CD4+ T cells sorted from blood. Subset denoted: CD45RA+ positively selected. The CDR3: CASSISRQAYEQYF. The CDR3 bases are TGTGCCAGTAGTATATCCCGACAGGCCTACGAGCAGTACTTC.